This T cell receptor beta chain came from a study of immune heterogeneity within non-small cell lung tumors. Note on this clonotype: The target antigen is unknown. This may be a read error, as it is one base from a much larger clone.

TCR beta CDR3 amplification used multiplex PCR with 32 V and 13 J primers. TCRdb passed the multiplex PCR reads through MiXCR, listing each CDR3 protein once. The sample yields more than 14,000 distinct CDR3 sequences, 28% seen once. Study results and limitations: Identical dominant CDR3 beta clonotypes were found repeatedly across the tumor sites of a single patient, and these appeared alongside high-frequency clones that were unique to particular tumor locations. A significant, moderate positive correlation (R about 0.34) linked local T-cell clonality and tumor mutational burden.

Bulk tumor genomic DNA, 600 ng per sample, was used as template. The authors collected several far-apart biopsies from each primary tumor during surgery. Curative surgery was performed on patients who had untreated, newly diagnosed non-small cell lung cancer. A total of some 14 patients with newly diagnosed non-small cell lung cancer, all of whom were undergoing surgery with curative intent, made up the donors. The V segment lost 7 bases and the J segment 5 bases; nucleotides outside the gene matches: 9. The CDR3 has 14 amino acids. CDR1 is MNHEY and CDR2 is SVGEGT in the germline V gene. The sample comprised lung tumor tissue. This sequence joins TRBV6-2 or TRBV6-3 and TRBJ1-2; 8 positions match TRBD1. The source is a man aged 35 to 55 with non-small cell lung cancer. The CDR3 loop reads CASNMGQVFYGYTF. Here the CDR3 DNA reads TGTGCCAGCAACATGGGACAGGTCTTTTATGGCTACACCTTC.